One sample yielded the 2 T cell receptor beta chains listed below, sequenced in a study of cytomegalovirus exposure and HLA in healthy donors. Clones were read by immunoSEQ multiplex PCR, and TCRdb kept only the in-frame ones, dropping some. Of 90,000 to 130,000 clones listed, approximately 89% were seen once; the top ten hold under 2%. The sequencing sample was made of PBMCs. The source of these receptors is a woman aged 18-30 years in good health and CMV-seronegative.

This chain joins TRBV6-1 and TRBJ1-2, with D uncertain. This CDR3 has 15 amino acids. Germline CDR1 reads MNHNS; CDR2 reads SASEGT. The V and J ends lost 6 bases and 1 base respectively, with 15 bases between them. In nucleotides, the CDR3 is TGTGCCAGCAGCCAAGATTTGACTGGTAACTATGGCTACACCTTC. Encoded protein: CASSQDLTGNYGYTF.

V is TRBV5-6 and J is TRBJ2-3, with 9 positions matching TRBD2. Looked up from germline, CDR1 is SGHDT and CDR2 is YYEEEE. The CDR3 totals 16 residues. J gave up 2 bases and V 2 bases, and 6 bases lay outside the gene matches. CDR3: CASSLEREVITDTQYF. As DNA, the CDR3 is TGTGCCAGCAGCTTAGAGCGGGAGGTTATCACAGATACGCAGTATTTT.